Described below is a single TCR beta chain sequence and its context. The V gene's germline CDR1 is LGHNA and CDR2 YSLEER. J was trimmed by 5 bases and V by 3 bases; bases with no gene match: 5. This CDR3 spans 16 amino acids. This sample is drawn from a study of blood T cell repertoires in COVID-19. Sequenced by immunoSEQ multiplex PCR; TCRdb stores in-frame clones only, minus some. The sample contains tens of thousands of clones, more than 90% of which appear only once. This TCR was recovered from a woman of 80 years or more with acute or convalescent COVID-19. The chain carries TRBV4-3 and TRBJ2-2; TRBD2 matches at 11 bases. Sequenced input: peripheral blood. CDR3 protein: CASSHLLAGETGELFF. CDR3 bases: TGCGCCAGCAGCCACCTACTAGCGGGGGAAACCGGGGAGCTGTTTTTT.